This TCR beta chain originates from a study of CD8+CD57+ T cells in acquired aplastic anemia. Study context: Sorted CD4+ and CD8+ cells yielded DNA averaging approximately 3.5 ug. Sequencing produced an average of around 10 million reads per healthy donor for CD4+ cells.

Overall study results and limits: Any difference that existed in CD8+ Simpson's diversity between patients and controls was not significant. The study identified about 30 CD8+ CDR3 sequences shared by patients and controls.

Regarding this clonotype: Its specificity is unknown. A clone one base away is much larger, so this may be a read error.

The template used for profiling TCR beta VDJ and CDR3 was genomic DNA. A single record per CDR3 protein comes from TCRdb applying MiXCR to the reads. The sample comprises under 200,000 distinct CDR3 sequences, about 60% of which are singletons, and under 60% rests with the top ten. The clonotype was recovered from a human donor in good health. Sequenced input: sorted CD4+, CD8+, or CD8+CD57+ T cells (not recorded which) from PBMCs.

CDR3 DNA sequence: TGTACCAGCAACTTAGACAGGGGAGCTGGGTATCAGCCCCAGCATTTT. Its protein is CTSNLDRGAGYQPQHF. J is TRBJ1-5 and V is TRBV6-1; 8 bases map to TRBD1. The CDR3 runs to 16 residues. Germline V CDR1 and CDR2: MNHNS, SASEGT.